This T cell receptor (beta chain) is drawn from a study of T cell responses to AZD1222 COVID-19 vaccine. Assay used: immunoSEQ multiplex PCR; TCRdb lists only in-frame clones, some missing. In the table there are around 150,000 clones, more than 75% of which are singletons. This CDR3 has 19 residues. Germline V gene data show CDR1 as SEHNR and CDR2 as FQNEAQ (reference sequence). V dropped 5 bases and J dropped 1; count of bases not matched to a gene: 12. This chain uses TRBV7-9 with TRBJ2-1, with TRBD2 identical over 12 bases. Specimen: peripheral blood, collected on day 0 of AZD1222 vaccination. The sequence was collected from an adult in good health. This CDR3 reads CASSPRLAGAPVSYNEQFF. CDR3 bases: TGTGCCAGCAGCCCCAGACTAGCGGGGGCCCCGGTGTCCTACAATGAGCAGTTCTTC. Filled out from reference TRBV7-9 and TRBJ2-1, the complete variable domain reads DTGVSQNPRHKITKRGQNVTFRCDPISEHNRLYWYRQTLGQGPEFLTYFQNEAQLEKSRLLSDRFSAERPKGSFSTLEIQRTEQGDSAMYLCASSPRLAGAPVSYNEQFFGPGTRLTVL.